What follows is one TCR beta chain and its context. Antigen unknown. This record comes from a study of T cell responses to AZD1222 COVID-19 vaccine. Findings and caveats of the study: CD4 TCRs linked to vaccination spanned spike, dominating at 160-218 and 743-854.

Looked up from germline, CDR1 is LGHNA and CDR2 is YSLEER. Trimming cost V 4 bases and J 6 bases, with 16 bases left between them. The CDR3 runs to 15 residues. Assay used: immunoSEQ multiplex PCR; TCRdb lists only in-frame clones, some missing. The table lists more than 95,000 clones, 70% to 90% of them singletons, with roughly 1.6% in the top ten. Sequencing was performed on peripheral blood, taken on day 0 of AZD1222 vaccination. The rearrangement links TRBV4-3 to TRBJ2-1, with D possibly being TRBD2 (7 bases). The TCR was taken from an adult in good health. The CDR3 region is CASSRTREGGNEQFF. CDR3 nucleotides: TGCGCCAGCAGCCGGACTAGGGAGGGGGGCAATGAGCAGTTCTTC.